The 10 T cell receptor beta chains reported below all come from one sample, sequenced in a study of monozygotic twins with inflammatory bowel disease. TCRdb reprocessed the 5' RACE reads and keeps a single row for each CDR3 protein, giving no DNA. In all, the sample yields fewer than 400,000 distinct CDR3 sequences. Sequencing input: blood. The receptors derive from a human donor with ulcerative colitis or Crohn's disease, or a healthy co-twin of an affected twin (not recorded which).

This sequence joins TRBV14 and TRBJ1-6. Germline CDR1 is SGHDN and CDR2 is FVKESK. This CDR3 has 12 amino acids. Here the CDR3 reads CASSQSISPLHF.

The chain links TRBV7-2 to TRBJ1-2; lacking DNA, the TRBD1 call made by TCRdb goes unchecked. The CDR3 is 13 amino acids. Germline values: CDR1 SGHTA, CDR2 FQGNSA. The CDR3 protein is CASSFGTGYGYTF.

CDR3 residues: CASHTMGGGRAGELFF. The chain employs TRBV19 and TRBJ2-2; there is no DNA to check the TCRdb D call of TRBD1. The CDR3 runs 16 residues. Germline lookup yields CDR1 LNHDA and CDR2 SQIVND (reference sequence).

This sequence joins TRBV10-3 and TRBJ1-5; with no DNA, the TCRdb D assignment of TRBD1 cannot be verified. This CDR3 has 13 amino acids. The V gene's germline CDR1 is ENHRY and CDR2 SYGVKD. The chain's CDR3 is CATLGGTNQPQHF.

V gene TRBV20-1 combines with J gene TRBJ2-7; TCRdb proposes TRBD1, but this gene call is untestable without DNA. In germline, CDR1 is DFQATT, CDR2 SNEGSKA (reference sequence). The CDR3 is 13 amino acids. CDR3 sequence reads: CSATRPGGYEQYF.

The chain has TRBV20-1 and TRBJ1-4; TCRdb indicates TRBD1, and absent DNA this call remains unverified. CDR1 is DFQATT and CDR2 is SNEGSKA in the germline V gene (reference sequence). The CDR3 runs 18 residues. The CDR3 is CSASQITGGLLTNEKLFF.

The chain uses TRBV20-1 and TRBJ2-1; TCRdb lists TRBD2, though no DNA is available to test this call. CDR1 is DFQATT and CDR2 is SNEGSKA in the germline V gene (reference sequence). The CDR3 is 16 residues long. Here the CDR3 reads CSAKTSGRVLSNEQFF.

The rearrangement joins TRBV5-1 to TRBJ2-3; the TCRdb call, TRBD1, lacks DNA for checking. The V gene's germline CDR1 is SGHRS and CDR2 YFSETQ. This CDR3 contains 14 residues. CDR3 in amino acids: CASSSHRVTDTQYF.

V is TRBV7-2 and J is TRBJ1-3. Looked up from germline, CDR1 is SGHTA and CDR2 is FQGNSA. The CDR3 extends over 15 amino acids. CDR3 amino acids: CASRRQDYDGNTIYF. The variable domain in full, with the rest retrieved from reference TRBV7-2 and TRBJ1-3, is GAGVSQSPSNKVTEKGKDVELRCDPISGHTALYWYRQSLGQGLEFLIYFQGNSAPDKSGLPSDRFSAERTGGSVSTLTIQRTQQEDSAVYLCASRRQDYDGNTIYFGEGSWLTVV.

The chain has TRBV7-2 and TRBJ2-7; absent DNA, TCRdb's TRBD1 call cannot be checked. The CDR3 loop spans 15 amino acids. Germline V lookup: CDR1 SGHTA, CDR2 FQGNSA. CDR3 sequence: CASSSPLGQPYEQYF.